This is a list of T cell receptor beta chains from one sample in a study of spatial heterogeneity in lung cancer. TCRdb reanalysed the 5' RACE reads using MiXCR and keeps one entry per CDR3 protein. Counted here are over 70,000 distinct CDR3 sequences, around 8.9% occurring once; the ten biggest clones make up about 2%. Specimen: PBMCs, collected at follow-up. Source of these receptors: a female donor with early-stage non-small cell lung cancer. The CDR3 runs from the conserved cysteine through the conserved F or W. Each record gives: V gene, J gene, CDR3 protein.

V: TRBV19
J: TRBJ1-5
CDR3: CASTVRADQPQHF

V: TRBV3-1
J: TRBJ2-1
CDR3: CASSQDRGDEQFF

V: TRBV14
J: TRBJ2-1
CDR3: CASSQWPSGRAGSYNEQFF

V: TRBV5-1
J: TRBJ2-5
CDR3: CASSLDRAETQYF

V: TRBV2
J: TRBJ1-4
CDR3: CASQDRSATNEKLFF

V: TRBV7-2
J: TRBJ2-3
CDR3: CASSLVWEPTDTQYF

V: TRBV5-4
J: TRBJ1-1
CDR3: CASSLMQGGYTEAFF

V: TRBV7-9
J: TRBJ2-1
CDR3: CASSLGSYAGGEQFF

V: TRBV10-1
J: TRBJ2-3
CDR3: CASSGGGDTQYF

V: TRBV20-1
J: TRBJ2-1
CDR3: CSAAGTSAYNEQFF

V: TRBV5-1
J: TRBJ2-2
CDR3: CASSLWEVANTGELFF

V: TRBV6-4
J: TRBJ2-1
CDR3: CASSDSIGTGGYNEQFF

V: TRBV12-3/TRBV12-4
J: TRBJ1-1
CDR3: CASSKFVPGPFTEAFF

V: TRBV7-8
J: TRBJ2-7
CDR3: CASSYPRGTYEQYF

V: TRBV7-8
J: TRBJ2-1
CDR3: CASSARLLLYNEQFF

V: TRBV5-4
J: TRBJ2-3
CDR3: CASSRGAGGLDTQYF

V: TRBV7-3
J: TRBJ2-3
CDR3: CASSHAGESDTQYF

V: TRBV27
J: TRBJ1-2
CDR3: CATHPRLTEVNYGYTF

V: TRBV7-9
J: TRBJ2-5
CDR3: CASSFGGSAETQYF

V: TRBV5-1
J: TRBJ2-2
CDR3: CASSLILGGTNTGELFF

V: TRBV2
J: TRBJ2-1
CDR3: CASRDWGGGYNEQFF

V: TRBV12-3/TRBV12-4
J: TRBJ2-1
CDR3: CASSFTGGGSYNEQFF

V: TRBV7-9
J: TRBJ2-5
CDR3: CASSLRRMGQETQYF

V: TRBV19
J: TRBJ1-4
CDR3: CASSTRVDTGKLFF

V: TRBV12-3/TRBV12-4
J: TRBJ1-3
CDR3: CASSFATGGSSGNTIYF

V: TRBV19
J: TRBJ2-7
CDR3: CASSGGTGHEQYF

V: TRBV20-1
J: TRBJ1-6
CDR3: CSARDQGRNSPLHF

V: TRBV29-1
J: TRBJ1-1
CDR3: CSVESQVLEAFF

V: TRBV12-3/TRBV12-4
J: TRBJ2-1
CDR3: CASSLGGLRENEQFF

V: TRBV4-1
J: TRBJ1-5
CDR3: CASSQDFRTPHQPQHF

V: TRBV12-3/TRBV12-4
J: TRBJ1-2
CDR3: CASLRGHPGRGGYTF

V: TRBV5-1
J: TRBJ2-3
CDR3: CASSLSGLVGVDTQYF

V: TRBV5-1
J: TRBJ1-1
CDR3: CASSLGGGTVNTEAFF

V: TRBV12-3/TRBV12-4
J: TRBJ2-5
CDR3: CASSRPTSAEETQYF

V: TRBV7-8
J: TRBJ2-2
CDR3: CASSFAGGPTGELFF

V: TRBV9
J: TRBJ1-5
CDR3: CASSVGQGQPQHF

V: TRBV12-3/TRBV12-4
J: TRBJ2-7
CDR3: CASSPGDSHEQYF

V: TRBV7-2
J: TRBJ1-2
CDR3: CASSPRAGAYGYTF

V: TRBV20-1
J: TRBJ2-7
CDR3: CSARDFTYEQYF

V: TRBV18
J: TRBJ2-3
CDR3: CASSPPFWGTSSTDTQYF

V: TRBV12-5
J: TRBJ2-4
CDR3: CASGLNVGKNIQYF

V: TRBV7-9
J: TRBJ1-2
CDR3: CASSPGGQLYGYTF

V: TRBV4-1
J: TRBJ1-5
CDR3: CASSQEPGLGQLTFNQPQHF

V: TRBV2
J: TRBJ2-4
CDR3: CASSERAAKNIQYF

V: TRBV27
J: TRBJ1-5
CDR3: CASSQQGANQPQHF

V: TRBV5-1
J: TRBJ2-3
CDR3: CASSNGLAVGTDTQYF

V: TRBV5-4
J: TRBJ1-1
CDR3: CASSLSGSYTEAFF

V: TRBV15
J: TRBJ2-7
CDR3: CATSEGTYEQYF

V: TRBV23-1
J: TRBJ1-3
CDR3: CASSQSKNRTGVRRTGNTIYF

V: TRBV7-6
J: TRBJ2-1
CDR3: CASSSRTSGRKSYNEQFF

V: TRBV5-1
J: TRBJ2-7
CDR3: CASSQEYEQYF

V: TRBV5-1
J: TRBJ2-1
CDR3: CASSLTSEVQFF

V: TRBV15
J: TRBJ1-5
CDR3: CATSRSGTNQPQHF

V: TRBV7-9
J: TRBJ2-4
CDR3: CASSPRGLAKNIQYF

V: TRBV5-1
J: TRBJ1-1
CDR3: CASSDIRGMNTEAFF

V: TRBV7-9
J: TRBJ1-1
CDR3: CASALAGYPTEAFF

V: TRBV6-5
J: TRBJ2-7
CDR3: CASRDRGSYEQYF

V: TRBV7-3
J: TRBJ1-1
CDR3: CASSSHGQGNTEAFF

V: TRBV5-1
J: TRBJ2-3
CDR3: CASSHSGENTDTQYF

V: TRBV5-1
J: TRBJ2-7
CDR3: CASSLAGTSYEQYF